The text below deals with one TCR beta chain. The antigen is not known. Trimming cost V 3 bases and J 0 bases, with 14 bases left between them. Germline CDR1 LGHNT, CDR2 FRNRAP. This CDR3 is 17 amino acids long. These data come from a study of cytomegalovirus exposure and HLA in healthy donors. Though probably carrying unrecorded immune exposures, donors were nominally healthy at sampling. Study-level findings and limits: Sequencing depth roughly uniform across donors was assumed in presence/absence analyses. Per a later analysis, roughly 17,000 TCR beta sequences showed association with HLA alleles at 0.05 false discovery rate. The study recorded over 150 TCR beta chains that were cytomegalovirus-associated.

The primer mix had 60 Vbeta and 13 Jbeta primers. Clones were read by immunoSEQ multiplex PCR, and TCRdb kept only the in-frame ones, dropping some. The table includes 120,000 or so clones, around 77% detected once. The TCR sequence derives from a man between 18 and 35 years old in good health and CMV-seropositive. The J gene is TRBJ1-4, the V gene TRBV12-5; TRBD1 is a possible D gene (6 bases). The sample comprised PBMCs. As DNA, the CDR3 is TGTGCTAGTGGTTTCCTAGGACAGCCCGCAACTAATGAAAAACTGTTTTTT. Translated, it gives CASGFLGQPATNEKLFF.